This T cell receptor beta chain originates from a study of blood T cell repertoires in COVID-19. About the study: Whether acute or convalescent, the COVID-19 samples came from the United States, Italy and Spain. The analysed material was cDNA or gDNA that came from T cells, B-cell-depleted T cells, or PBMCs.

How the authors handled the data: Amplification from reference gene primers served as the basis for estimated nucleated cell counts. Sequencing was performed with immunoSEQ multiplex PCR; in TCRdb, only in-frame clones are kept and a portion is missing. The DNA was the basis for D and trimming; V, J and clone size are from that table. The table includes hundreds of thousands of clones, roughly 90% detected once. This sequence was found in a woman between 50 and 59 years old with active or convalescent COVID-19. Material: peripheral blood.

DNA of the CDR3: TGTGCCAGCAGCACAAGGACAGATATTCCGCAGTATTTT. This sequence encodes CASSTRTDIPQYF. The J gene is TRBJ2-3, the V gene TRBV7-2; the D gene is possibly TRBD1 (6 bases). The CDR3 loop spans 13 amino acids. With 5 bases removed from V and 10 bases from J, the gap between germline ends came to 16 bases. CDR1 SGHTA and CDR2 FQGNSA come from the germline V gene.